This T cell receptor beta chain was captured by sequencing in a study of CD8+CD57+ T cells in acquired aplastic anemia. CDR3 length: 15 amino acids. V dropped 2 bases and J dropped 10; count of bases not matched to a gene: 7. Germline V CDR1 and CDR2: MGHDK, SYGVNS. This clonotype has only one observation. For CDR3 and TCR beta VDJ profiling, genomic DNA was the template used. In TCRdb, the reads were re-called with MiXCR into one record per CDR3 protein. The data contain just over 40,000 distinct CDR3 sequences, roughly two thirds of them seen just once; the ten biggest clones take up roughly 60%. All sequencing subjects had displayed CD8+CD57+ cell expansion on flow cytometry.

The sample consisted of sorted CD4+, CD8+, or CD8+CD57+ T cells (not recorded which) from PBMCs. The chain joins TRBV25-1 to TRBJ2-1, with 11 bases aligning to TRBD2. This TCR was recovered from a human donor with aplastic anemia. The CDR3 loop is CASSETSGRTGEQFF. CDR3 sequence (DNA): TGTGCCAGCAGTGAAACTAGCGGGAGAACAGGAGAGCAGTTCTTC.